The TCR beta chain described here comes from a study of cytomegalovirus exposure and HLA in healthy donors. Findings of the study overall: An analysis that was carried out later associated 16,000 or so TCR beta sequences with HLA alleles at 0.05 false discovery rate. Versus the roughly 670-donor mean, an Asian-associated ancestry cluster reportedly showed fewer N-insertions in a later analysis. In a later analysis, a missense DCLRE1C variant was linked to TCR beta V- and J-gene trimming.

The CDR3 runs 14 residues. Germline CDR1 LGHNA, CDR2 YNFKEQ. Deletions cut 1 base from V and 4 bases from J, with 10 bases between. PCR used 60 Vbeta primers and 13 Jbeta primers. Only in-frame clones appear in the TCRdb table, and some are missing; sequencing was by immunoSEQ multiplex PCR. In total, the table holds about 200,000 clones. With regard to this clone: What it binds is unknown.

This receptor was identified in a woman aged 30 to 39 in good health and CMV-seropositive. The V gene is TRBV4-2, the J gene TRBJ1-2; D gene unclear. The specimen was PBMCs. CDR3 in amino acids: CASSQVTEGYGYTF. In DNA, the CDR3 is TGTGCCAGCAGCCAAGTTACAGAAGGCTATGGCTACACCTTC.